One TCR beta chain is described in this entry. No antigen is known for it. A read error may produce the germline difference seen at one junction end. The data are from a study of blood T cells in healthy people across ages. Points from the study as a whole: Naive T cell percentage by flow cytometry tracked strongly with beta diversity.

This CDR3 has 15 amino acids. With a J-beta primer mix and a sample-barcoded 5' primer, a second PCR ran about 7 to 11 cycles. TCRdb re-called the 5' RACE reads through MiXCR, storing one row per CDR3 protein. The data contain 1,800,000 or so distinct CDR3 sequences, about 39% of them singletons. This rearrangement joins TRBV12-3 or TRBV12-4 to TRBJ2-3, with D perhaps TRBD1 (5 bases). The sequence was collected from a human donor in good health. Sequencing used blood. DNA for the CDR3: TGTGCCAGCAGTTCCCCGGATTTAGGTACAGGTACGCAGTATTTT. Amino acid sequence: CASSSPDLGTGTQYF.